The 22 T cell receptor beta chains presented below share a single source sample, sequenced in a study of shared clonotypes between healthy human individuals. Data came from immunoSEQ multiplex PCR; TCRdb stores just in-frame clones and leaves some out. The sample holds 2 million to 2.5 million clones; less than 95% are singletons and the top ten take roughly 0.34%. The sequenced material came from naive CD4+ T cells from PBMCs. As for subset: CD45RA+ positively selected. The receptors stem from a young man in good health. Some clones in this sample may be carry-over from other donors' samples.

The chain carries TRBV11-2 and TRBJ1-2; D remains ambiguous. The V and J ends lost 4 bases and 5 bases respectively, with 11 bases between them. Germline values: CDR1 SGHAT, CDR2 FQNNGV. This CDR3 is built from 13 residues. The CDR3 DNA reads as TGTGCCAGCAGCTCTCTTACATTTTATGGCTACACCTTC. It encodes CASSSLTFYGYTF.

V is TRBV27 and J is TRBJ2-3; D is uncertain. Trimming cost V 8 bases and J 2 bases, with 5 bases left between them. CDR1 MNHEY and CDR2 SMNVEV come from the germline V gene (reference sequence). There are 11 residues in the CDR3. The DNA for the CDR3 is TGTGCCAGCGGCGTCACAGATACGCAGTATTTT. This codes for CASGVTDTQYF.

The rearrangement joins TRBV27 to TRBJ2-2, with TRBD2 matching 8 bases. The germline V gene encodes CDR1 MNHEY and CDR2 SMNVEV (reference sequence). The J segment lost 0 bases and the V segment lost 5 bases, leaving 8 bases of the junction unmatched. The CDR3 length is 17 residues. This chain's CDR3 is CASSPQIAGSNTGELFF. The CDR3 DNA follows: TGTGCCAGCAGTCCCCAGATAGCGGGATCGAACACCGGGGAGCTGTTTTTT.

On this clone itself: This specimen includes other DNA sequences encoding the same CDR3. This sequence joins TRBV28 and TRBJ2-5; D is undetermined. Germline V lookup: CDR1 MDHEN, CDR2 SYDVKM. V lost 5 bases and J lost 2, with 3 bases in between. CDR3 length: 11 amino acids. Here the CDR3 DNA reads TGTGCCAGCAGTAAACAAGAGACCCAGTACTTC. Translating gives CASSKQETQYF.

V gene TRBV28 combines with J gene TRBJ2-5; 10 nucleotides align to TRBD2. The J segment lost 6 bases and the V segment lost 7 bases, leaving 11 bases of the junction unmatched. The germline CDR1 and CDR2 sequences are MDHEN and SYDVKM. The length of the CDR3 is 15 residues. In DNA form, the CDR3 reads TGTGCCAGCACCGTACCCGCTAGCGGGGGAAAGACCCAGTACTTC. Translating gives CASTVPASGGKTQYF.

V is TRBV2 and J is TRBJ2-7, with 7 bases aligning to TRBD2. CDR1 and CDR2 (germline): SNHLY, FYNNEI. V gave up 5 bases and J gave up 4 bases; unmatched junction bases: 5. The CDR3 runs to 13 residues. For the CDR3, the DNA is TGTGCCAGCAGTCTAGCGGAGCCTTACGAGCAGTACTTC. Translating it yields CASSLAEPYEQYF.

This clone has just a few counts. This chain connects TRBV7-2 to TRBJ1-2; perhaps TRBD1 as D (5 bases). The germline V gene has CDR1 SGHTA and CDR2 FQGNSA. The germline V and J ends were trimmed by 5 bases and 4 bases, with 8 bases remaining between them. CDR3 size: 12 residues. CDR3 protein: CASSGQSYGYTF. CDR3 sequence (DNA): TGTGCCAGCAGCGGACAATCCTATGGCTACACCTTC.

V is TRBV29-1 and J is TRBJ2-5; TRBD1 or TRBD2 may be the D gene (5 bases each). The J call may be incorrect, as the DNA end agrees better with TRBJ2-7. CDR1 SQVTM and CDR2 ANQGSEA come from the germline V gene. The CDR3 spans 12 residues. The CDR3, as DNA: TGCAGCGTTGCCGGCTTAGGGACCGAGCAGTACTTC. Translated, it gives CSVAGLGTEQYF.

In the case of this clone: Other DNA sequences in the same sample also yield this CDR3. J is TRBJ1-1 and V is TRBV30; no clear D. Germline V CDR1 and CDR2: GTSNPN, SVGIG (reference sequence). The CDR3 loop spans 12 amino acids. The V and J ends lost 2 bases and 2 bases respectively, with 6 bases between them. CDR3 nucleotide sequence: TGTGCCTGGAGTCCAGCAAACACTGAAGCTTTCTTT. Translating gives CAWSPANTEAFF.

This sequence joins TRBV11-1 and TRBJ1-6; D may be TRBD1 (6 bases). This CDR3 comprises 14 residues. Germline CDR1 and CDR2: SGHAT and FQDESV (reference sequence). Trimming shortened V by 5 bases and J by 6 bases, and 11 bases separated the two germline ends. CDR3: CASSVGQSNSPLHF. CDR3 DNA: TGTGCCAGCAGCGTTGGACAGAGTAATTCACCCCTCCACTTT.

The V call is TRBV6-6, the J call TRBJ1-2; D is undetermined. There are 15 residues in the CDR3. Per germline, CDR1 MNHNY and CDR2 SVGAGI (reference sequence). Trimming removed 5 bases at V and 4 bases at J, with 17 bases between. CDR3 sequence: CASSPHTEVGYGYTF. CDR3 nucleotides: TGTGCCAGCAGTCCCCACACCGAGGTCGGCTATGGCTACACCTTC.

Turning to this clone: The identical CDR3 is also encoded by other nucleotide sequences in the sample. V usage is TRBV5-1 and J usage is TRBJ1-3; TRBD1 might be the D (6 bases). V shed 2 bases and J shed 4 bases, with 7 bases lying between them. Looked up from germline, CDR1 is SGHRS and CDR2 is YFSETQ. This CDR3 region has 13 residues. The CDR3 loop is CASSLDRGNTIYF. The CDR3, as DNA: TGCGCCAGCAGCTTAGACAGGGGAAACACCATATATTTT. The full variable domain, completed using reference TRBV5-1 and TRBJ1-3, is KAGVTQTPRYLIKTRGQQVTLSCSPISGHRSVSWYQQTPGQGLQFLFEYFSETQRNKGNFPGRFSGRQFSNSRSEMNVSTLELGDSALYLCASSLDRGNTIYFGEGSWLTVV.

The chain combines TRBV9 with TRBJ1-3; 7 positions agree with TRBD1. Germline lookup yields CDR1 SGDLS and CDR2 YYNGEE. The J segment lost 2 bases and the V segment lost 0 bases, leaving 5 bases of the junction unmatched. CDR3 length equals 16 residues. CDR3 amino acids: CASSVALQGAGNTIYF. CDR3 coding DNA: TGTGCCAGCAGCGTAGCTCTCCAGGGGGCTGGAAACACCATATATTTT.

This clone was seen more than once but under ten times. The chain uses TRBV29-1 and TRBJ1-1, with D possibly being TRBD1 (5 bases). Trimming stripped 7 bases from V and 1 base from J, with 16 bases between. The length of the CDR3 is 14 residues. Per the germline V gene, CDR1 is SQVTM and CDR2 is ANQGSEA. The CDR3 bases are TGCAGCGCCGAGCCGTCAGGGCCGAACACTGAAGCTTTCTTT. As protein: CSAEPSGPNTEAFF.

Concerning this clone: The same CDR3 also results from other DNA sequences found in this sample. The chain uses TRBV6-5 and TRBJ2-1; D unresolved. The CDR3 loop spans 14 amino acids. Per the germline V gene, CDR1 is MNHEY and CDR2 is SVGAGI. V lost 5 bases and J 0 bases, leaving 8 bases between the germline ends. The CDR3 region is CASSPSLSYNEQFF. CDR3 DNA: TGTGCCAGCAGTCCCAGTCTCTCCTACAATGAGCAGTTCTTC.

The J gene is TRBJ2-1, the V gene TRBV28, with 14 bases matching TRBD2. The length of the CDR3 is 17 residues. Germline V gene data show CDR1 as MDHEN and CDR2 as SYDVKM. V shed 8 bases and J 0 bases; nucleotides not matched to a gene: 6. The CDR3 region has the DNA TGTGCCAGCCCGACTAGCGGGAGGGCCGTCTCCTACAATGAGCAGTTCTTC. As protein: CASPTSGRAVSYNEQFF.

With regard to this clone: This same CDR3 is encoded by further DNA sequences in the sample. The V gene is TRBV7-2, the J gene TRBJ2-2, with D possibly matching TRBD2 (5 bases). The V and J ends lost 3 bases and 6 bases respectively, with 8 bases between them. Germline CDR1 reads SGHTA; CDR2 reads FQGNSA. The CDR3 length is 13 residues. The CDR3 bases are TGTGCCAGCAGCTTCAACGGGGCCGGGGAGCTGTTTTTT. Its protein product is CASSFNGAGELFF.

The chain has TRBV18 and TRBJ2-2; 9 positions agree with TRBD1. The CDR3 length is 13 residues. Per germline, CDR1 KGHSH and CDR2 LQKENI. Unmatched junction bases numbered 0, after V lost 4 bases and J lost 6 bases. CDR3 DNA: TGTGCCAGCTCACGACAGGGGGCCGGGGAGCTGTTTTTT. It encodes CASSRQGAGELFF.

The chain is built from TRBV6-5 and TRBJ2-5; 8 nucleotides agree with TRBD2. CDR3 length equals 15 residues. From germline, CDR1 is MNHEY and CDR2 SVGAGI. J was trimmed by 9 bases and V by 2 bases; bases with no gene match: 11. CDR3 nucleotide sequence: TGTGCCAGCAGTTACGGGCGGGAGGCGTTCGGGGCCCAGTACTTC. Its translation is CASSYGREAFGAQYF.

This clone was seen only once. V usage is TRBV5-1 and J usage is TRBJ2-2; TRBD2 might be the D (6 bases). The V end was cut by 7 bases, the J end by 4 bases, with 14 bases between. Germline CDR1 is SGHRS and CDR2 is YFSETQ. The CDR3 length is 14 residues. The CDR3 sequence is CASLATSATGELFF. The DNA of the CDR3 is TGCGCCAGCCTGGCGACTAGTGCCACCGGGGAGCTGTTTTTT. Full variable domain (remainder filled in from reference TRBV5-1 and TRBJ2-2): KAGVTQTPRYLIKTRGQQVTLSCSPISGHRSVSWYQQTPGQGLQFLFEYFSETQRNKGNFPGRFSGRQFSNSRSEMNVSTLELGDSALYLCASLATSATGELFFGEGSRLTVL.

A remark on this clone: The same CDR3 is also encoded by other DNA sequences in this sample. The chain recombines TRBV28 with TRBJ2-2; D unclear. Trimming removed 1 base at V and 5 bases at J, with 2 bases between. CDR1 and CDR2 (germline): MDHEN, SYDVKM. This CDR3 contains 12 residues. The CDR3 nucleotides are TGTGCCAGCAGTTTATATACCGGGGAGCTGTTTTTT. Its protein product is CASSLYTGELFF.

V gene TRBV30 combines with J gene TRBJ2-3, with 10 bases that match TRBD1. V trimming: 3 bases; J trimming: 2 bases; junction bases outside the gene matches: 5. This CDR3 is 15 amino acids long. The V gene's germline CDR1 is GTSNPN and CDR2 SVGIG (reference sequence). As DNA, the CDR3 is TGTGCCTGGAGCGGCGGGACAGGGGACACAGATACGCAGTATTTT. Translation gives CAWSGGTGDTDTQYF. The whole variable domain, remainder taken from reference TRBV30 and TRBJ2-3, is SQTIHQWPATLVQPVGSPLSLECTVEGTSNPNLYWYRQAAGRGLQLLFYSVGIGQISSEVPQNLSASRPQDRQFILSSKKLLLSDSGFYLCAWSGGTGDTDTQYFGPGTRLTVL.